The present TCR beta chain was sequenced within a study of CD8 T cells in Susac syndrome. Trimming cost V 5 bases and J 7 bases, with 18 bases left between them. CDR1 and CDR2 from the germline V gene are LGHDT and YNNKEL (reference sequence). This CDR3 contains 15 residues. Reverse transcription of about 0.5 to 1 ug RNA was carried out with random hexamers. TCRdb passed the immunoSEQ multiplex PCR reads through MiXCR, listing each CDR3 protein once. The sample has about 160,000 distinct CDR3 sequences, around 93% seen once. The receptor comes from a human donor in good health. The chain carries TRBV3-1 and TRBJ1-5; weak D call: TRBD1 (6 bases). The sample consisted of CD4+ T cells from PBMCs. CDR3 nucleotide sequence: TGTGCCAGCAGCTCCGCAGGGGCGCCCCGGCAGCCCCAGCATTTT. Translated: CASSSAGAPRQPQHF.